These 3 T cell receptor beta chains came from one sample sequenced in a study of T cells in localized non-small cell lung cancer. Profiling relied on immunoSEQ multiplex PCR, and the TCRdb table lists in-frame clones only, not all of them. Among 4,500 to 5,500 clones listed, approximately 28% were seen once. Here the sequenced sample was lung tumor tissue, taken before any cancer treatment. These receptors were taken from a male donor aged 60 or over with stage I lung adenocarcinoma.

CDR3 sequence: CAISESEGQGISPLHF. The DNA for the CDR3 is TGTGCCATCAGTGAGTCGGAGGGACAGGGAATTTCACCCCTCCACTTT. V usage is TRBV10-3 and J usage is TRBJ1-6, with 9 nucleotides matching TRBD1. This CDR3 has 16 residues. The ends lost 0 bases at V and 9 bases at J; junction bases unmatched: 6. Looked up from germline, CDR1 is ENHRY and CDR2 is SYGVKD.

V is TRBV6-8 and J is TRBJ1-4; D call uncertain. Trimming cost V 5 bases and J 5 bases, with 15 bases left between them. The CDR3 is made up of 15 amino acids. Germline V gene lookup returns CDR1 MNHGY and CDR2 SAAAGT. The CDR3 region is CASSLTETRNEKLFF. The CDR3 DNA is TGTGCCAGCAGTCTTACAGAAACCCGGAATGAAAAACTGTTTTTT.

CDR3 nucleotide sequence: TGTGCCAGCTCAAGTATTGGGGAACATTTACAAAGTCGGGCCAACGTCCTGACTTTC. This encodes CASSSIGEHLQSRANVLTF. The V and J genes are TRBV18 and TRBJ2-6; D remains unclear. The CDR3 runs to 19 residues. Germline V lookup: CDR1 KGHSH, CDR2 LQKENI. The V end lost 5 bases, the J end lost 5 bases, and 25 bases lay between the germline ends.